This T cell receptor beta chain stems from a study of control samples from healthy donors and cancer patients. TCRdb keeps only in-frame clones here, not all; method: immunoSEQ multiplex PCR. The sample has just over 80,000 clones, over 90% seen once. The germline gives CDR1 SGHTA, CDR2 FQGTGA. The V end was cut by 5 bases, the J end by 0 bases, with 21 bases between. The CDR3 runs to 18 residues. The sequence came from a woman between 18 and 29 years old in good health. V usage is TRBV7-3 and J usage is TRBJ2-3, with D possibly TRBD2 on 7 matching bases. The sequenced material came from blood. CDR3 DNA sequence: TGTGCCAGCAGCCAAAAGGGTGGGGGGGCCCCTAGCACAGATACGCAGTATTTT. It codes for CASSQKGGGAPSTDTQYF.